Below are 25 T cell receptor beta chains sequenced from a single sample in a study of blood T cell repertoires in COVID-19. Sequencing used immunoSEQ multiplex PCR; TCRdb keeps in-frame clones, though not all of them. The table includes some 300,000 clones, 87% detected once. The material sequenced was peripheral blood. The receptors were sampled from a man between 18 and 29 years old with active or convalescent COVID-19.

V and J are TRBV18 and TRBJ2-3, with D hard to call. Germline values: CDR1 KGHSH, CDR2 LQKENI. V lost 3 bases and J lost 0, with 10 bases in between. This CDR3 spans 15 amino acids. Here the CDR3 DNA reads TGTGCCAGCTCACCGTTGGAGCCGAGCACAGATACGCAGTATTTT. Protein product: CASSPLEPSTDTQYF.

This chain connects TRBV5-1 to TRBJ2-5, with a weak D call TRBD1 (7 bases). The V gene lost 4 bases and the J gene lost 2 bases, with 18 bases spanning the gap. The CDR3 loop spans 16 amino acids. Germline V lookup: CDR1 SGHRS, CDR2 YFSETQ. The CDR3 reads CASSPGRDSPQETQYF. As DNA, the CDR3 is TGCGCCAGCAGCCCGGGGCGGGACAGTCCTCAAGAGACCCAGTACTTC.

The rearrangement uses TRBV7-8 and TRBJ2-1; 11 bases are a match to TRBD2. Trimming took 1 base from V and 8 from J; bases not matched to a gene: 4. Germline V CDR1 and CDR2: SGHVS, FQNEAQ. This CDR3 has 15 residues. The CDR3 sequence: CASSLELAGVYEQFF. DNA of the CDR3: TGTGCCAGCAGCTTAGAACTAGCGGGAGTCTATGAGCAGTTCTTC. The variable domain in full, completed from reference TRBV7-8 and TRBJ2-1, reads GAGVSQSPRYKVAKRGQDVALRCDPISGHVSLFWYQQALGQGPEFLTYFQNEAQLDKSGLPSDRFFAERPEGSVSTLKIQRTQQEDSAVYLCASSLELAGVYEQFFGPGTRLTVL.

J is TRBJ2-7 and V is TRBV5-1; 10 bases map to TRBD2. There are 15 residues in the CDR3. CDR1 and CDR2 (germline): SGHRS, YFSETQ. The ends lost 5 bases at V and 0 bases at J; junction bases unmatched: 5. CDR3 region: CASRMTSGFSYEQYF. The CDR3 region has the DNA TGCGCCAGCAGAATGACTAGCGGGTTCTCCTACGAGCAGTACTTC.

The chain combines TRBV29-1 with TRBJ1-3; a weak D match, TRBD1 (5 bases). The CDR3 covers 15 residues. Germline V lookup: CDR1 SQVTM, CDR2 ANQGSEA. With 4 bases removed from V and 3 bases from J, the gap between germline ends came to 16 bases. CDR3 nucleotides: TGCAGCGTTGTTGTTCAGGGTTCTAGTGGAAACACCATATATTTT. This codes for CSVVVQGSSGNTIYF.

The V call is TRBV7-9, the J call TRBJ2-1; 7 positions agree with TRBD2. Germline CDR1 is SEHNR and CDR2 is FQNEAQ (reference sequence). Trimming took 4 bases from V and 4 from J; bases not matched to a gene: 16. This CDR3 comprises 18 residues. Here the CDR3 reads CASSSHAQTSRWYNEQFF. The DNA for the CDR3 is TGTGCCAGCAGCTCCCACGCCCAGACTAGCCGGTGGTACAATGAGCAGTTCTTC.

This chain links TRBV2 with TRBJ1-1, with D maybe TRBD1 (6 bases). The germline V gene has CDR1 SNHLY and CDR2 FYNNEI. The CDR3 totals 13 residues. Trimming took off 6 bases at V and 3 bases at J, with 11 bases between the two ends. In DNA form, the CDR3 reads TGTGCCAGCAGACACAGGGAGCACACTGAAGCTTTCTTT. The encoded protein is CASRHREHTEAFF.

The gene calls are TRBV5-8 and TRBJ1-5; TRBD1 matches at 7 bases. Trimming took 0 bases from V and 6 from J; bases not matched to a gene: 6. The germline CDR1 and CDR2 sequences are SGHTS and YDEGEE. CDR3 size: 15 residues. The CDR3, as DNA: TGTGCCAGCAGCTTGGCACAGGGGATTATTCAGCCCCAGCATTTT. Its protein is CASSLAQGIIQPQHF.

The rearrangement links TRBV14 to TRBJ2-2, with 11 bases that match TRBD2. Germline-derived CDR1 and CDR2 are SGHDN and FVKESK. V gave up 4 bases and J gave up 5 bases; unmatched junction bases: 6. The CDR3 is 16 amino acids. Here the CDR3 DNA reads TGTGCCAGCAGCCTTAGCGGGAGGGCCTTTACCGGGGAGCTGTTTTTT. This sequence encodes CASSLSGRAFTGELFF.

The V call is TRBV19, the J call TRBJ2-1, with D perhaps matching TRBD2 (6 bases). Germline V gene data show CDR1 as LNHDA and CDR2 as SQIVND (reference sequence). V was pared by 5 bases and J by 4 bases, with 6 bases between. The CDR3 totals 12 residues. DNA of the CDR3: TGTGCCAGTAGTGGGACTTACAATGAGCAGTTCTTC. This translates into CASSGTYNEQFF.

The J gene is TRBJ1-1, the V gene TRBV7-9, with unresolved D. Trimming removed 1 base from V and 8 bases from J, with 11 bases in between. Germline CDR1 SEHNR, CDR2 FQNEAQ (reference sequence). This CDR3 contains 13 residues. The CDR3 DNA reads TGTGCCAGCAGCTTAGTTGCCGATGGCGAAGCTTTCTTT. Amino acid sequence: CASSLVADGEAFF.

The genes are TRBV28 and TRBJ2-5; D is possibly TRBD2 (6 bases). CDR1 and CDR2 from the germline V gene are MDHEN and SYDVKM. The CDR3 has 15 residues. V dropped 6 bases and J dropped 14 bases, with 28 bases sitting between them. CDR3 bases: TGTGCCAGCAGCCCTATTTCCTCTGCGGGGTACGGGGTTTACTTC. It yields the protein CASSPISSAGYGVYF.

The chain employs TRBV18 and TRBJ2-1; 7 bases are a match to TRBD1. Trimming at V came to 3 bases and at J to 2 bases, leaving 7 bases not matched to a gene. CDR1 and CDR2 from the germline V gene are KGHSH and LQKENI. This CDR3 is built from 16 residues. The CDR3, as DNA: TGTGCCAGCTCACCCCTGAGCAGGGGGACCTACAATGAGCAGTTCTTC. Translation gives CASSPLSRGTYNEQFF.

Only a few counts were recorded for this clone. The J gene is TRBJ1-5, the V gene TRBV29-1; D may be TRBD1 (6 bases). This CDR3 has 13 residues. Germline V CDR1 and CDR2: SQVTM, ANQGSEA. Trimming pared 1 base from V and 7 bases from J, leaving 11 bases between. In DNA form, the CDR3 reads TGCAGCGTTGAAGTACAGGGCGGGCAGCCCCAGCATTTT. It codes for CSVEVQGGQPQHF.

CDR3 loop: CASSLEGTAGVSPLHF. CDR3 nucleotide sequence: TGTGCCAGCAGCCTCGAGGGGACAGCCGGGGTTTCACCCCTCCACTTT. The genes are TRBV3-1 (or the pseudogene TRBV3-2) and TRBJ1-6; 7 bases are shared with TRBD1. With V trimmed by 4 bases and J by 9 bases, 12 bases remained unmatched. This CDR3 region has 16 residues. Germline CDR1 reads LGHDT; CDR2 reads YNNKEL (reference sequence).

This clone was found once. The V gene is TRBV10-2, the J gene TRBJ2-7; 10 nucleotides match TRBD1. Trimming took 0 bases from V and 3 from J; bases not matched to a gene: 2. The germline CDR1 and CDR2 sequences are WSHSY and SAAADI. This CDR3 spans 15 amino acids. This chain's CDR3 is CASSESRDRGYEQYF. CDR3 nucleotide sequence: TGCGCCAGCAGTGAGTCGAGGGACAGGGGCTACGAGCAGTACTTC.

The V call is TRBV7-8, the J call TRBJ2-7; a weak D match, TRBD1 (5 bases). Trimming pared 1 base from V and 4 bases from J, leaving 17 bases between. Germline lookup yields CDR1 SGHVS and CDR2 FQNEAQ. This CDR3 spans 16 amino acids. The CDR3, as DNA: TGTGCCAGCAGCTTAGGGGGCCCAGGTTTTGAATACGAGCAGTACTTC. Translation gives CASSLGGPGFEYEQYF.

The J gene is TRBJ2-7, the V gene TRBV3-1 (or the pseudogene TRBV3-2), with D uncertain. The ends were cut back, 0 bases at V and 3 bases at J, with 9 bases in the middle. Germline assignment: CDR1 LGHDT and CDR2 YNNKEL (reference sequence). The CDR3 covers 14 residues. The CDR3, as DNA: TGTGCCAGCAGCCAAGATCGGCGGCACTACGAGCAGTACTTC. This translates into CASSQDRRHYEQYF.

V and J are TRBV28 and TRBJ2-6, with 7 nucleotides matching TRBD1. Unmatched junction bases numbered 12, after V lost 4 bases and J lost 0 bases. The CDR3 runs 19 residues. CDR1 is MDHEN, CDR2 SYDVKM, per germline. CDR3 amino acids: CASSYDTDRPSSGANVLTF. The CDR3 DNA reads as TGTGCCAGCAGTTATGATACGGACAGGCCCAGCTCTGGGGCCAACGTCCTGACTTTC.

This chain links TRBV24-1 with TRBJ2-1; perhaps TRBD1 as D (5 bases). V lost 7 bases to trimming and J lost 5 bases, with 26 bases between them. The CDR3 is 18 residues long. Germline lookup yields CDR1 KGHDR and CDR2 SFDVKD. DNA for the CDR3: TGTGCCACCAGCTCCGCAGGGTATGACCCTTTCCTTAACAATGAGCAGTTCTTC. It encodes CATSSAGYDPFLNNEQFF.

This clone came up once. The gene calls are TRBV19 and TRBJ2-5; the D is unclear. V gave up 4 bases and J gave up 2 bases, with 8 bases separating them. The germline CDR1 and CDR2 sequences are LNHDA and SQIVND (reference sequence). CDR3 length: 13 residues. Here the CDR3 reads CASSSRFQETQYF. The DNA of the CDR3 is TGTGCCAGTAGTAGCAGGTTTCAAGAGACCCAGTACTTC.

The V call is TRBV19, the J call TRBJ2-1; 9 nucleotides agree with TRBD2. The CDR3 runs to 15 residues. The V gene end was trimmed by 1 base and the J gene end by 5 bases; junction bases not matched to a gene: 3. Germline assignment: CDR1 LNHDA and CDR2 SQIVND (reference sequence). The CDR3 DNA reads TGTGCCAGTAGTATAGTGACTAGCGGTGACAATGAGCAGTTCTTC. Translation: CASSIVTSGDNEQFF.

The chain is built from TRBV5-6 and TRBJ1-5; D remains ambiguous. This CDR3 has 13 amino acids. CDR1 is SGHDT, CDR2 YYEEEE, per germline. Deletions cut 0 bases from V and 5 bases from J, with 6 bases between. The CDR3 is CASSLVGHQPQHF. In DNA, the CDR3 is TGTGCCAGCAGCTTGGTGGGCCATCAGCCCCAGCATTTT. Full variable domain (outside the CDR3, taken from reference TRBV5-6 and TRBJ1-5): DAGVTQSPTHLIKTRGQQVTLRCSPKSGHDTVSWYQQALGQGPQFIFQYYEEEERQRGNFPDRFSGHQFPNYSSELNVNALLLGDSALYLCASSLVGHQPQHFGDGTRLSIL.

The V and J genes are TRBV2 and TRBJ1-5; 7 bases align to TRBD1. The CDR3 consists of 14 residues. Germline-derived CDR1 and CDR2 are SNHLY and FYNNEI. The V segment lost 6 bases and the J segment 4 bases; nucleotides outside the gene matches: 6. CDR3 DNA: TGTGCCAGCAGGGGGACAGTGGAAAATCAGCCCCAGCATTTT. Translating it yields CASRGTVENQPQHF.

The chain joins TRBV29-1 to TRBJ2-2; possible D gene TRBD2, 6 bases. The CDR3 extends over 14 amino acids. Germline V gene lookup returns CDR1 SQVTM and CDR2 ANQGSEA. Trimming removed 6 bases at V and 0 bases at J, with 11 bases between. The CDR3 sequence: CSVAGTSNTGELFF. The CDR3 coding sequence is TGCAGCGTCGCCGGGACTTCGAACACCGGGGAGCTGTTTTTT.